Detailed here is one TCR beta chain. Its target is not known. The protocol was immunoSEQ multiplex PCR, while the TCRdb copy is restricted to in-frame clones and leaves out a portion. The sample yields more than 150,000 clones, 85% to 95% seen once. These data belong to a study of T cell responses to AZD1222 COVID-19 vaccine. Overall study: Investigators merged groups given second doses at roughly 4 or roughly 12 weeks.

V shed 1 base and J shed 0 bases, with 8 bases lying between them. The CDR3 is made up of 15 amino acids. Per the germline V gene, CDR1 is SGHRS and CDR2 is YFSETQ. Findings and caveats of the study: Seropositive status at baseline applied to only six AZD1222 recipients.

The source was peripheral blood, collected on day 0 of AZD1222 vaccination. V gene TRBV5-1 combines with J gene TRBJ2-1, with D unclear. This receptor was identified in an adult in good health. The CDR3 spells CASSLLQSSYNEQFF. The CDR3 nucleotides are TGCGCCAGCAGCTTGTTGCAGAGCTCCTACAATGAGCAGTTCTTC.